The 29 T cell receptor beta chains reported below all come from one sample, sequenced in a study of T cell responses to AZD1222 COVID-19 vaccine. This table comes from immunoSEQ multiplex PCR, and its TCRdb copy is limited to in-frame clones, with some not included. Among just under 95,000 clones listed, around 84% were seen once. The specimen was peripheral blood, collected on day 0 of AZD1222 vaccination. These receptors originate from an adult in good health.

The chain links TRBV14 to TRBJ2-7; D unresolved. Germline V gene sequence: CDR1 SGHDN, CDR2 FVKESK. The V end lost 1 base, the J end lost 3 bases, and 7 bases lay between the germline ends. The CDR3 is 13 residues long. The CDR3 loop is CASSQVRFYEQYF. In DNA form, the CDR3 reads TGTGCCAGCAGCCAAGTCAGGTTCTACGAGCAGTACTTC.

The genes are TRBV10-1 and TRBJ1-2; D perhaps matches TRBD1 (6 bases). The CDR3 runs to 15 residues. Trimming removed 4 bases at V and 8 bases at J, with 20 bases between. The germline CDR1 and CDR2 sequences are WNHNN and SYGVQD (reference sequence). CDR3 DNA: TGCGCCAGCAGTGCAGGCCGGGACATACGAGGAGGCTACACCTTC. Its translation: CASSAGRDIRGGYTF.

V gene TRBV28 combines with J gene TRBJ1-5; 8 positions agree with TRBD1. After removal of 1 base from V and 3 bases from J, the junction contained 2 bases not matched to a gene. The CDR3 spans 15 residues. Germline values: CDR1 MDHEN, CDR2 SYDVKM. The CDR3 here is CASSLLDRDNQPQHF. DNA of the CDR3: TGTGCCAGCAGTTTATTGGACAGGGACAATCAGCCCCAGCATTTT.

A single count supports this clone. The chain recombines TRBV5-4 with TRBJ2-3; D may be TRBD1 or TRBD2 (6 bases each). Germline CDR1 is SGHNT and CDR2 is YYREEE (reference sequence). Trimming removed 4 bases from V and 7 bases from J, with 19 bases in between. This CDR3 comprises 15 residues. CDR3 bases: TGTGCCAGCAGCCCTGGGGCAGGGGCGGGAAATACGCAGTATTTT. Translated, it gives CASSPGAGAGNTQYF. The variable domain in full, completed from reference TRBV5-4 and TRBJ2-3, reads ETGVTQSPTHLIKTRGQQVTLRCSSQSGHNTVSWYQQALGQGPQFIFQYYREEENGRGNFPPRFSGLQFPNYSSELNVNALELDDSALYLCASSPGAGAGNTQYFGPGTRLTVL.

The table lists this clone with a count of one. V is TRBV27 and J is TRBJ1-5; 8 positions match TRBD1. V lost 10 bases to trimming and J lost 9 bases; unmatched junction nucleotides: 11. The germline V gene encodes CDR1 MNHEY and CDR2 SMNVEV (reference sequence). The CDR3 runs to 13 residues. Written as DNA, the CDR3 is TGTGCCACTTCGGACAGGGCGGTAGGGCCCCAGCATTTT. Amino acids: CATSDRAVGPQHF.

This chain joins TRBV19 and TRBJ1-4; no clear D gene. This CDR3 spans 17 amino acids. Germline V gene lookup returns CDR1 LNHDA and CDR2 SQIVND (reference sequence). The V gene lost 1 base and the J gene lost 0 bases, with 12 bases spanning the gap. CDR3 residues: CASSIGRTASTNEKLFF. In DNA form, the CDR3 reads TGTGCCAGTAGTATAGGCAGAACGGCTTCAACTAATGAAAAACTGTTTTTT.

The J gene is TRBJ1-4, the V gene TRBV5-1, with D hard to call. Germline CDR1 is SGHRS and CDR2 is YFSETQ. Trimming shortened V by 4 bases and J by 5 bases, and 15 bases separated the two germline ends. The CDR3 has 15 residues. CDR3 amino acids: CASSPGGYSNEKLFF. The CDR3 nucleotides are TGCGCCAGCAGCCCGGGAGGGTACTCGAATGAAAAACTGTTTTTT.

The chain links TRBV7-2 to TRBJ1-3, with D uncertain. Germline values: CDR1 SGHTA, CDR2 FQGNSA. The V gene lost 5 bases and the J gene lost 2 bases, with 13 bases spanning the gap. This CDR3 is built from 15 residues. The CDR3 DNA sequence: TGTGCCAGCAGCCCCACCCGGGCAGCTGGAAACACCATATATTTT. Translation gives CASSPTRAAGNTIYF.

The V gene is TRBV19, the J gene TRBJ1-2, with 9 bases identical to TRBD1. The CDR3 runs 14 residues. CDR1 and CDR2 (germline): LNHDA, SQIVND (reference sequence). V lost 4 bases and J lost 4; bases outside the gene matches: 4. Here the CDR3 DNA reads TGTGCCAGTAGTAGGGACAGGGAAATCTATGGCTACACCTTC. Amino acid sequence: CASSRDREIYGYTF.

The chain recombines TRBV6-5 with TRBJ2-5; D may be TRBD1 (5 bases). The V end was cut by 0 bases, the J end by 2 bases, with 7 bases between. The germline CDR1 and CDR2 sequences are MNHEY and SVGAGI. The CDR3 contains 14 residues. The CDR3 spells CASSYSTAQETQYF. The CDR3 DNA follows: TGTGCCAGCAGTTACTCGACAGCACAAGAGACCCAGTACTTC.

This rearrangement joins TRBV7-2 to TRBJ2-1; a weak D match, TRBD1 (5 bases). Germline-derived CDR1 and CDR2 are SGHTA and FQGNSA. V dropped 2 bases and J dropped 12 bases, with 17 bases sitting between them. This CDR3 region has 14 residues. The DNA of the CDR3 is TGTGCCAGCAGCTTAATATTAGGGGAAAAGGTGCAGTTCTTC. Its protein is CASSLILGEKVQFF.

V usage is TRBV7-8 and J usage is TRBJ1-2; perhaps TRBD1 as D (5 bases). V was pared by 2 bases and J by 7 bases, with 20 bases between. From germline, CDR1 is SGHVS and CDR2 FQNEAQ. There are 16 residues in the CDR3. The CDR3 coding sequence is TGTGCCAGCAGCTTATCCCCTAGGGGAGGCCCGGGTGGCTACACCTTC. Translation: CASSLSPRGGPGGYTF.

This chain uses TRBV6-5 with TRBJ2-7, with D perhaps matching TRBD1 or TRBD2 (5 bases each). V lost 5 bases and J lost 3, with 17 bases in between. This CDR3 is built from 15 residues. Germline V gene sequence: CDR1 MNHEY, CDR2 SVGAGI. CDR3 residues: CASSRGPQTDYEQYF. CDR3 coding DNA: TGTGCCAGCAGTAGGGGACCTCAAACGGACTACGAGCAGTACTTC.

The J gene is TRBJ1-1, the V gene TRBV30; D remains unclear. Germline lookup yields CDR1 GTSNPN and CDR2 SVGIG (reference sequence). Deletions cut 2 bases from V and 3 bases from J, with 10 bases between. The CDR3 is made up of 13 amino acids. CDR3 in amino acids: CAWSSDGDTEAFF. CDR3 sequence (DNA): TGTGCCTGGAGTTCGGATGGGGACACTGAAGCTTTCTTT.

The chain combines TRBV5-1 with TRBJ1-1, with TRBD1 as a possible D gene (5 bases). V lost 0 bases, J lost 1 base, and 10 bases lay in between. Per the germline V gene, CDR1 is SGHRS and CDR2 is YFSETQ. The CDR3 totals 15 residues. The CDR3 reads CASSLAVGGNTEAFF. The CDR3 bases are TGCGCCAGCAGCTTGGCAGTGGGGGGGAACACTGAAGCTTTCTTT.

CDR3 in amino acids: CASGLVAAPYNEQFF. The CDR3 nucleotides read TGTGCTAGTGGTTTGGTAGCCGCCCCATACAATGAGCAGTTCTTC. This chain connects TRBV12-5 to TRBJ2-1; no clear D gene. V dropped 0 bases and J dropped 4 bases, with 10 bases sitting between them. This CDR3 has 15 residues. Germline V gene lookup returns CDR1 LGHNT and CDR2 FRNRAP.

The chain has TRBV6-6 and TRBJ2-2; a weak D match, TRBD1 (5 bases). Germline V gene lookup returns CDR1 MNHNY and CDR2 SVGAGI (reference sequence). V was shortened by 5 bases and J by 1 base, with 14 bases between the two germline ends. CDR3 length equals 16 residues. CDR3 DNA sequence: TGTGCCAGCAGTCCCAATAGGGGTGGGAACACCGGGGAGCTGTTTTTT. Protein sequence: CASSPNRGGNTGELFF.

J is TRBJ2-7 and V is TRBV10-3, with a possible D match to TRBD2 (6 bases). The V end was cut by 3 bases, the J end by 5 bases, with 11 bases between. CDR1 is ENHRY, CDR2 SYGVKD, per germline. This CDR3 region has 13 residues. The CDR3 coding sequence is TGTGCCATCAGTGACAGGGCGGGGAACGAGCAGTACTTC. Translated, it gives CAISDRAGNEQYF.

V gene TRBV6-6 combines with J gene TRBJ1-1; no clear D gene. The germline V and J ends were trimmed by 5 bases and 0 bases, with 7 bases remaining between them. This CDR3 comprises 13 residues. Germline-derived CDR1 and CDR2 are MNHNY and SVGAGI (reference sequence). This chain's CDR3 is CASSRILNTEAFF. CDR3 bases: TGTGCCAGCAGTAGGATACTGAACACTGAAGCTTTCTTT.

CDR3 nucleotides: TGTGCCAGCAGTCGGGGGGGAGGGGAGACCCAGTACTTC. This gives the protein CASSRGGGETQYF. J is TRBJ2-5 and V is TRBV6-5, with 8 bases aligning to TRBD2. Germline V gene data show CDR1 as MNHEY and CDR2 as SVGAGI. The length of the CDR3 is 13 residues. With V trimmed by 5 bases and J by 5 bases, 4 bases remained unmatched.

This clone was recorded a few times. This sequence joins TRBV5-1 and TRBJ1-1; the D gene is possibly TRBD1 (5 bases). The CDR3 is made up of 14 amino acids. Deletions cut 5 bases from V and 1 base from J, with 12 bases between. Germline values: CDR1 SGHRS, CDR2 YFSETQ. The CDR3 region has the DNA TGCGCCAGCAGTACCGGGACGAAGAACACTGAAGCTTTCTTT. It specifies CASSTGTKNTEAFF.

The table lists this clone with a few counts. The CDR3 DNA reads TGTGCCAGCAGTGATTTCGGGCCTAGCTCTGGAAACACCATATATTTT. It specifies CASSDFGPSSGNTIYF. The rearrangement uses TRBV6-1 and TRBJ1-3; D is uncertain. The CDR3 is 16 residues long. V dropped 3 bases and J dropped 0 bases, with 12 bases sitting between them. The germline CDR1 and CDR2 sequences are MNHNS and SASEGT.

The chain recombines TRBV7-3 with TRBJ2-1, with 11 bases that match TRBD2. This CDR3 has 15 amino acids. Per germline, CDR1 SGHTA and CDR2 FQGTGA. V lost 5 bases and J lost 6; bases outside the gene matches: 6. The DNA for the CDR3 is TGTGCCAGCAGCCGCGGACTAGCGGGTATCAATGAGCAGTTCTTC. Residues: CASSRGLAGINEQFF. Drawing the rest from reference TRBV7-3 and TRBJ2-1, the complete variable domain is GAGVSQTPSNKVTEKGKYVELRCDPISGHTALYWYRQSLGQGPEFLIYFQGTGAADDSGLPNDRFFAVRPEGSVSTLKIQRTERGDSAVYLCASSRGLAGINEQFFGPGTRLTVL.

The count of this clone is one. The chain is built from TRBV7-2 and TRBJ2-2; D uncertain. Trimming removed 3 bases at V and 5 bases at J, with 7 bases between. CDR3 length: 13 residues. Germline-derived CDR1 and CDR2 are SGHTA and FQGNSA. CDR3 region: CASSFAETGELFF. The CDR3 DNA sequence: TGTGCCAGCAGCTTCGCGGAGACCGGGGAGCTGTTTTTT.

This chain connects TRBV5-4 to TRBJ2-1; D is possibly TRBD2 (5 bases). The V and J ends lost 6 bases and 5 bases respectively, with 15 bases between them. The CDR3 is 14 residues long. Germline V gene data show CDR1 as SGHNT and CDR2 as YYREEE (reference sequence). The CDR3, as DNA: TGTGCCAGCACCTGGCGGGCCGACCACAATGAGCAGTTCTTC. Translation: CASTWRADHNEQFF.

V is TRBV7-9 and J is TRBJ1-1; 9 bases fit TRBD1. The CDR3 consists of 14 residues. Germline V gene sequence: CDR1 SEHNR, CDR2 FQNEAQ (reference sequence). With V trimmed by 8 bases and J by 4 bases, 8 bases remained unmatched. In nucleotides, the CDR3 is TGTGCCAGCGATCTACAGGGGGCGATCACTGAAGCTTTCTTT. Encoded protein: CASDLQGAITEAFF.

This clone appeared a few times. J is TRBJ2-1 and V is TRBV28; D is possibly TRBD1 or TRBD2 (5 bases each). Per the germline V gene, CDR1 is MDHEN and CDR2 is SYDVKM. V gave up 4 bases and J gave up 3 bases, with 13 bases separating them. This CDR3 comprises 15 residues. The CDR3 spells CASSSGQSLYNEQFF. The CDR3 DNA reads TGTGCCAGCAGTTCGGGGCAGAGCCTCTACAATGAGCAGTTCTTC.

This chain uses TRBV6-6 with TRBJ2-2; 9 bases agree with TRBD1. With 6 bases clipped from V and 7 bases from J, the junction kept 9 bases outside the gene matches. The CDR3 is made up of 15 amino acids. Germline assignment: CDR1 MNHNY and CDR2 SVGAGI (reference sequence). The CDR3 is CASSWDRALGGELFF. CDR3 DNA sequence: TGTGCCAGCAGCTGGGACAGGGCGTTGGGCGGGGAGCTGTTTTTT.

This clone has only one observation. V is TRBV12-3 or TRBV12-4 and J is TRBJ2-1; no clear D gene. This CDR3 comprises 12 residues. V lost 5 bases to trimming and J lost 5 bases, with 7 bases between them. The CDR3 protein is CASSHADNEQFF. The CDR3 DNA reads TGTGCCAGCAGTCACGCAGACAATGAGCAGTTCTTC.